A single sample is the source of the 17 T cell receptor beta chains below, sequenced in a study of radiotherapy plus CTLA-4 blockade in lung cancer. The method was immunoSEQ multiplex PCR; TCRdb's version includes in-frame clones alone and lacks a portion of them. Seen here are 56,000 or so clones, under 80% observed once, and the top ten hold roughly 17%. The input for sequencing was peripheral blood, taken from a patient treated with radiotherapy plus ipilimumab. These receptors were taken from a human donor with non-small cell lung cancer who had a complete response to radiotherapy plus ipilimumab.

The chain employs TRBV19 and TRBJ2-6; unclear D gene. Germline loops: CDR1 LNHDA, CDR2 SQIVND (reference sequence). Trimming took 6 bases from V and 3 from J, leaving 6 bases between them. This CDR3 is 13 amino acids long. The CDR3 DNA reads as TGTGCCAGTAGGCGAGGTGGGGCCAACGTCCTGACTTTC. This codes for CASRRGGANVLTF.

V gene TRBV6-6 combines with J gene TRBJ2-3; possible D gene TRBD2, 7 bases. This CDR3 contains 16 residues. Germline V gene data show CDR1 as MNHNY and CDR2 as SVGAGI (reference sequence). With 1 base removed from V and 1 base from J, the gap between germline ends came to 12 bases. This CDR3 reads CASSYWGGGGTDTQYF. The DNA for the CDR3 is TGTGCCAGCAGTTACTGGGGGGGCGGCGGCACAGATACGCAGTATTTT.

The chain uses TRBV30 and TRBJ1-3; 7 positions match TRBD1. CDR3 length: 13 residues. J was trimmed by 4 bases and V by 5 bases; bases with no gene match: 5. Germline V gives CDR1 GTSNPN, CDR2 SVGIG (reference sequence). This CDR3 reads CAWGRQGGNTIYF. Written as DNA, the CDR3 is TGTGCCTGGGGACGACAGGGAGGAAACACCATATATTTT. The entire variable domain, with the rest obtained from reference TRBV30 and TRBJ1-3, is as follows: SQTIHQWPATLVQPVGSPLSLECTVEGTSNPNLYWYRQAAGRGLQLLFYSVGIGQISSEVPQNLSASRPQDRQFILSSKKLLLSDSGFYLCAWGRQGGNTIYFGEGSWLTVV.

This clone was found a few times. This chain connects TRBV10-1 to TRBJ1-5; 8 bases fit TRBD1. The germline gives CDR1 WNHNN, CDR2 SYGVQD (reference sequence). The ends lost 8 bases at V and 6 bases at J; junction bases unmatched: 3. CDR3 length equals 12 residues. The CDR3 nucleotides are TGCGCCAGCGGACAGGGCAGTCAGCCCCAGCATTTT. Amino acids: CASGQGSQPQHF.

This chain uses TRBV2 with TRBJ1-5; unclear D gene. The length of the CDR3 is 15 residues. The V end lost 6 bases, the J end lost 0 bases, and 12 bases lay between the germline ends. Germline loops: CDR1 SNHLY, CDR2 FYNNEI. CDR3 residues: CASSLQSYSNQPQHF. The CDR3 nucleotides are TGTGCCAGCAGCTTACAGAGCTATAGCAATCAGCCCCAGCATTTT.

This chain joins TRBV19 and TRBJ1-5; D remains unclear. Germline values: CDR1 LNHDA, CDR2 SQIVND (reference sequence). CDR3 size: 15 residues. Trimming cost V 5 bases and J 0 bases, with 11 bases left between them. Here the CDR3 reads CASSGQDGSNQPQHF. CDR3 nucleotide sequence: TGTGCCAGTAGTGGGCAAGACGGTAGCAATCAGCCCCAGCATTTT.

The genes are TRBV28 and TRBJ2-7; D remains unclear. Per germline, CDR1 MDHEN and CDR2 SYDVKM. Trimming stripped 6 bases from V and 4 bases from J, with 19 bases between. The CDR3 extends over 15 amino acids. Here the CDR3 reads CASSPTHPALYEQYV. Here the CDR3 DNA reads TGTGCCAGCAGCCCGACACACCCCGCCCTTTACGAGCAGTACGTC.

The V call is TRBV2, the J call TRBJ2-4, with 9 bases identical to TRBD2. Germline CDR1 and CDR2: SNHLY and FYNNEI. The CDR3 has 15 residues. V was clipped by 6 bases and J by 5 bases; unmatched bases: 8. The CDR3 loop is CASSALSGSQNIQYF. Here the CDR3 DNA reads TGTGCCAGCAGCGCTCTTAGCGGGAGCCAAAACATTCAGTACTTC.

This clone has only one observation. Here the CDR3 reads CASSLVAGSTDTQYF. CDR3 nucleotides: TGTGCCAGCAGCTTAGTGGCAGGGAGCACAGATACGCAGTATTTT. The rearrangement uses TRBV11-3 and TRBJ2-3; TRBD1 is a possible D gene (5 bases). CDR1 is SGHNT, CDR2 YENEEA, per germline. Trimming removed 1 base from V and 0 bases from J, with 8 bases in between. The CDR3 has 15 residues.

This clone was observed a few times. The rearrangement joins TRBV5-6 to TRBJ2-7; 8 bases agree with TRBD1. The V segment lost 3 bases and the J segment 0 bases; nucleotides outside the gene matches: 2. Per the germline V gene, CDR1 is SGHDT and CDR2 is YYEEEE. This CDR3 spans 14 amino acids. CDR3 nucleotides: TGTGCCAGCAGCTGGACAGGGCCCTCCTACGAGCAGTACTTC. Protein sequence: CASSWTGPSYEQYF.

This clone was recorded only once. This rearrangement joins TRBV30 to TRBJ1-4; 9 nucleotides align to TRBD1. The CDR3 consists of 13 residues. V dropped 8 bases and J dropped 4; count of bases not matched to a gene: 5. Germline lookup yields CDR1 GTSNPN and CDR2 SVGIG (reference sequence). CDR3 nucleotide sequence: TGTGCCGGGACAGGGCCTTTTAATGAAAAACTGTTTTTT. It codes for CAGTGPFNEKLFF.

The chain couples TRBV10-3 to TRBJ2-5, with D perhaps matching TRBD2 (5 bases). The V end was cut by 2 bases, the J end by 3 bases, with 7 bases between. This CDR3 comprises 13 residues. CDR1 ENHRY and CDR2 SYGVKD come from the germline V gene. CDR3 sequence: CAISEGGEETQYF. CDR3 nucleotides: TGTGCCATCAGTGAGGGAGGAGAAGAGACCCAGTACTTC.

The genes are TRBV20-1 and TRBJ2-5; D gene unclear. V was cut by 2 bases and J by 5 bases, with 6 bases left in between. Germline lookup yields CDR1 DFQATT and CDR2 SNEGSKA (reference sequence). This CDR3 spans 11 amino acids. CDR3 residues: CSARNSETQYF. The CDR3 DNA is TGCAGTGCTAGAAATTCGGAGACCCAGTACTTC.

V usage is TRBV19 and J usage is TRBJ2-2; tentative D call: TRBD2 (6 bases). In germline, CDR1 is LNHDA, CDR2 SQIVND (reference sequence). The CDR3 consists of 12 residues. V was clipped by 5 bases and J by 8 bases, with 9 bases between them. CDR3 DNA sequence: TGTGCCAGTAGTTACCGGGGGGGGGAGCTGTTTTTT. Protein: CASSYRGGELFF.

The chain links TRBV5-8 to TRBJ1-1; D gene unclear. Trimming pared 1 base from V and 4 bases from J, leaving 14 bases between. CDR3 length equals 15 residues. Germline CDR1 SGHTS, CDR2 YDEGEE. CDR3 sequence reads: CASSLLDLRPTEAFF. CDR3 DNA sequence: TGTGCCAGCAGCTTGTTAGACCTGCGGCCCACTGAAGCTTTCTTT.

The rearrangement uses TRBV30 and TRBJ2-7; D possibly corresponds to TRBD2 (5 bases). The CDR3 contains 16 residues. Germline V gene data show CDR1 as GTSNPN and CDR2 as SVGIG (reference sequence). Trimming shortened V by 3 bases and J by 2 bases, and 20 bases separated the two germline ends. The CDR3 DNA sequence: TGTGCCTGGAGCCCGGGATCTCTGCGGCTAACCTACGAGCAGTACTTC. Protein sequence: CAWSPGSLRLTYEQYF. Looking up the rest from reference TRBV30 and TRBJ2-7 gives the full variable domain: SQTIHQWPATLVQPVGSPLSLECTVEGTSNPNLYWYRQAAGRGLQLLFYSVGIGQISSEVPQNLSASRPQDRQFILSSKKLLLSDSGFYLCAWSPGSLRLTYEQYFGPGTRLTVT.

V is TRBV19 and J is TRBJ2-1; 16 bases agree with TRBD2. The V and J ends lost 3 bases and 3 bases, in that order; junction bases with no gene match: 11. The CDR3 runs 20 residues. Germline-derived CDR1 and CDR2 are LNHDA and SQIVND (reference sequence). The CDR3 nucleotides are TGTGCCAGTAGTATCCCAATTCCGGGACTAGCGGGGGGGAACTACAATGAGCAGTTCTTC. This gives the protein CASSIPIPGLAGGNYNEQFF.